These T cell receptor beta chains were read from a single sample in a study of CD8 T cells in Susac syndrome. TCRdb ran MiXCR on the immunoSEQ multiplex PCR reads and lists one entry per CDR3 protein. Among about 160,000 distinct CDR3 sequences listed, 80% to 95% were seen once. The sample consisted of CD4+ T cells from PBMCs. These receptors were collected from a human donor in good health. Each CDR3 is given with its conserved first and last residue. The D gene is left open where the match is weak. Size is omitted from some rows. Given values are once, few, many or a class for expanded clones.

. | . | TRBJ2-1 | TRBV20-1 | CSATGTYNEQFF | TGCAGTGCTACCGGGACATACAATGAGCAGTTCTTC
. | TRBD2 | TRBJ2-7 | TRBV18 | CASSPGLANSYEQYF | TGTGCCAGCTCACCGGGACTAGCTAACTCCTACGAGCAGTACTTC
. | . | TRBJ1-2 | TRBV4-1 | CASSQTPGPPRFYTF | TGCGCCAGCAGCCAGACACCGGGACCGCCGCGTTTCTACACCTTC
. | TRBD2 | TRBJ2-7 | TRBV20-1 | CSARDPGRDEQYF | TGCAGTGCTAGAGACCCGGGGAGGGACGAGCAGTACTTC
. | TRBD1 | TRBJ1-5 | TRBV7-2 | CASSFRQGAGQPQHF | TGTGCCAGCAGCTTTCGGCAGGGGGCAGGACAGCCCCAGCATTTT
. | . | TRBJ2-7 | TRBV12-3/TRBV12-4 | CASSLGLGSYEQYF | TGTGCCAGCAGTTTAGGTCTAGGGTCCTACGAGCAGTACTTC
. | TRBD2 | TRBJ2-2 | TRBV5-4 | CASSFRTSGTGELFF | TGTGCCAGCAGCTTTAGGACTAGCGGCACCGGGGAGCTGTTTTTT
once | TRBD1 | TRBJ1-2 | TRBV5-5 | CASSLWRRGPGYTF | TGTGCCAGCAGCTTGTGGCGCAGGGGGCCTGGCTACACCTTC
. | . | TRBJ2-7 | TRBV29-1 | CSVGGRFLDGQYF | TGCAGCGTTGGGGGACGCTTCCTAGACGGGCAGTACTTC
. | . | TRBJ1-1 | TRBV7-2 | CASSRGLTEAFF | TGTGCCAGCAGCCGTGGGCTGACTGAAGCTTTCTTT
. | . | TRBJ2-7 | TRBV7-2 | CASSQTPGSYEQYF | TGTGCCAGCAGCCAAACCCCCGGATCCTACGAGCAGTACTTC
. | TRBD1 | TRBJ2-7 | TRBV3-1 | CASSRGTGGYEQYF | TGTGCCAGCAGCCGAGGGACAGGGGGCTACGAGCAGTACTTC
few | TRBD1 | TRBJ1-1 | TRBV2 | CASSGQGDTEAFF | TGTGCCAGCAGCGGACAGGGTGACACTGAAGCTTTCTTT
. | . | TRBJ2-5 | TRBV4-1 | CASSGGRASYAQETQYF | TGCGCCAGCAGCGGAGGGAGAGCGAGTTACGCTCAAGAGACCCAGTACTTC
. | . | TRBJ2-5 | TRBV28 | CASRTPGKETQYF | TGTGCCAGCAGGACCCCGGGGAAAGAGACCCAGTACTTC
. | TRBD1 | TRBJ1-1 | TRBV5-1 | CASSPDRMNTEAFF | TGCGCCAGCAGCCCGGACAGGATGAACACTGAAGCTTTCTTT
. | . | TRBJ2-2 | TRBV7-7 | CASSMGTPNTGELFF | TGTGCCAGCAGTATGGGGACACCCAACACCGGGGAGCTGTTTTTT
. | TRBD2 | TRBJ2-7 | TRBV20-1 | CSATGTSGYEQYF | TGCAGTGCTACCGGGACTAGCGGCTACGAGCAGTACTTC
. | . | TRBJ2-3 | TRBV5-1 | CASSLTGPTDTQYF | TGCGCCAGCAGCTTGACAGGGCCGACAGATACGCAGTATTTT
few | TRBD1 | TRBJ2-5 | TRBV18 | CASSAPGGAETQYF | TGTGCCAGCTCAGCCCCAGGGGGCGCCGAGACCCAGTACTTC
. | . | TRBJ2-5 | TRBV2 | CASSAGQPGETQYF | TGTGCCAGCAGCGCGGGCCAACCGGGGGAGACCCAGTACTTC
. | TRBD1 | TRBJ2-5 | TRBV20-1 | CSASGTGGWETQYF | TGCAGTGCGTCCGGGACAGGGGGCTGGGAGACCCAGTACTTC
. | TRBD2 | TRBJ2-4 | TRBV2 | CASSPRTSGGNIQYF | TGTGCCAGCAGTCCCCGGACTAGCGGGGGGAACATTCAGTACTTC
. | . | TRBJ2-2 | TRBV12-3/TRBV12-4 | CASSLRQTEELFF | TGTGCCAGCAGTCTGCGACAGACCGAGGAGCTGTTTTTT
once | . | TRBJ1-5 | TRBV19 | CASNEETGSNQPQHF | TGTGCCAGCAACGAAGAGACAGGAAGCAATCAGCCCCAGCATTTT
. | . | TRBJ2-5 | TRBV2 | CASSEVAAGVTQYF | TGTGCCAGCAGTGAAGTAGCGGCGGGCGTGACCCAGTACTTC
. | . | TRBJ2-1 | TRBV5-1 | CASSSPLRVSRDEQFF | TGCGCCAGCAGCTCCCCCCTCCGGGTTAGTAGGGATGAGCAGTTCTTC
once | TRBD1 | TRBJ1-6 | TRBV2 | CASSSQGGSSSPLHF | TGTGCCAGCAGTTCGCAGGGGGGGTCCTCTTCACCCCTCCACTTT
few | . | TRBJ2-7 | TRBV9 | CASSPQVSSYEQYF | TGTGCCAGCAGCCCTCAAGTGAGCTCCTACGAGCAGTACTTC
. | . | TRBJ1-5 | TRBV2 | CASRGLRGIAQPQHF | TGTGCCAGCAGGGGGCTAAGGGGCATTGCTCAGCCCCAGCATTTT
. | . | TRBJ1-1 | TRBV2 | CASSERVSIEAFF | TGTGCCAGCAGTGAAAGGGTGTCTATTGAAGCTTTCTTT
. | . | TRBJ2-7 | TRBV6-1 | CASSETSGMPWEQYF | TGTGCCAGCAGTGAAACGTCCGGGATGCCTTGGGAGCAGTACTTC
. | . | TRBJ2-2 | TRBV9 | CASSVGDPRYTGELFF | TGTGCCAGCAGCGTAGGTGACCCCCGTTACACCGGGGAGCTGTTTTTT
. | . | TRBJ1-2 | TRBV5-1 | CASSPDPTGPYGYTF | TGCGCCAGCAGCCCGGACCCTACCGGACCATATGGCTACACCTTC
. | TRBD1 | TRBJ1-6 | TRBV25-1 | CASSEFGTGENSPLHF | TGTGCCAGCAGTGAGTTTGGGACAGGAGAAAATTCACCCCTCCACTTT